These 22 T cell receptor beta chains came from one sample sequenced in a study of radiotherapy plus CTLA-4 blockade in lung cancer. The protocol was immunoSEQ multiplex PCR, while the TCRdb copy is restricted to in-frame clones and leaves out a portion. The sample has more than 95,000 clones, around 79% seen once. Specimen: peripheral blood, collected from a patient treated with radiotherapy plus ipilimumab. The source is a human donor with non-small cell lung cancer who had a partial response to radiotherapy plus ipilimumab. Some clones in this sample may be carry-over from other donors' samples.

This sequence joins TRBV2 and TRBJ2-4; D is perhaps TRBD2 (6 bases). From germline, CDR1 is SNHLY and CDR2 FYNNEI. V dropped 5 bases and J dropped 0 bases, with 17 bases sitting between them. The CDR3 spans 17 residues. Written as DNA, the CDR3 is TGTGCCAGCAGTACTGCTGATGGGAGGAAAGCCAAAAACATTCAGTACTTC. It specifies CASSTADGRKAKNIQYF.

A note on this clone: This CDR3 is also generated by other DNA sequences in the sample. The chain recombines TRBV18 with TRBJ1-2; D perhaps matches TRBD1 (5 bases). The CDR3 has 13 residues. V was shortened by 3 bases and J by 4 bases, with 9 bases between the two germline ends. Germline V gene data show CDR1 as KGHSH and CDR2 as LQKENI. This chain's CDR3 is CASSPDRVYGYTF. The CDR3 bases are TGTGCCAGCTCACCCGACAGAGTCTATGGCTACACCTTC. The variable domain in full, with the rest retrieved from reference TRBV18 and TRBJ1-2, is NAGVMQNPRHLVRRRGQEARLRCSPMKGHSHVYWYRQLPEEGLKFMVYLQKENIIDESGMPKERFSAEFPKEGPSILRIQQVVRGDSAAYFCASSPDRVYGYTFGSGTRLTVV.

DNA for the CDR3: TGTGCCAGCAGGCCCGGGGGGCGGACTAATGAAAAACTGTTTTTT. It yields the protein CASRPGGRTNEKLFF. V usage is TRBV28 and J usage is TRBJ1-4; D perhaps matches TRBD1 (6 bases). CDR1 and CDR2 (germline): MDHEN, SYDVKM. Trimming removed 6 bases from V and 2 bases from J, with 13 bases in between. The CDR3 totals 15 residues. Full variable domain (rest looked up from reference TRBV28 and TRBJ1-4): DVKVTQSSRYLVKRTGEKVFLECVQDMDHENMFWYRQDPGLGLRLIYFSYDVKMKEKGDIPEGYSVSREKKERFSLILESASTNQTSMYLCASRPGGRTNEKLFFGSGTQLSVL.

This clone was seen a single time. This chain links TRBV29-1 with TRBJ2-5; 8 positions agree with TRBD1. The DNA end lines up better with TRBJ2-7; the J call may be wrong. CDR3 length equals 12 residues. From germline, CDR1 is SQVTM and CDR2 ANQGSEA. CDR3 DNA sequence: TGCAGCGTCCGACAGGGGATCGGCGAGCAGTACTTC. This sequence encodes CSVRQGIGEQYF.

This clone came up once. The J gene is TRBJ1-2, the V gene TRBV6-1, with D perhaps matching TRBD1 (5 bases). CDR3 length equals 15 residues. V lost 8 bases to trimming and J lost 3 bases, with 19 bases between them. The germline gives CDR1 MNHNS, CDR2 SASEGT. CDR3 nucleotide sequence: TGTGCCAGCGGAGGGGCAGGGTCGGGGGACTATGGCTACACCTTC. Amino acids: CASGGAGSGDYGYTF.

V and J are TRBV11-2 and TRBJ1-6, with D possibly matching TRBD1 (6 bases). Per germline, CDR1 SGHAT and CDR2 FQNNGV. V was shortened by 2 bases and J by 10 bases, with 9 bases between the two germline ends. This CDR3 spans 13 amino acids. This CDR3 reads CASSLRGGSPLHF. The DNA of the CDR3 is TGTGCCAGCAGCTTAAGGGGGGGCTCACCCCTCCACTTT.

Regarding this clone: The sample holds other DNA sequences that translate to the same CDR3. This sequence joins TRBV4-2 and TRBJ1-5; 7 positions agree with TRBD1. Losses at the gene ends were 1 base for V and 6 bases for J; bases not matched to a gene: 3. CDR1 and CDR2 (germline): LGHNA, YNFKEQ. The CDR3 loop spans 14 amino acids. The CDR3 is CASSQGQGGQPQHF. The CDR3 DNA is TGTGCCAGCAGCCAAGGACAGGGAGGTCAGCCCCAGCATTTT.

V usage is TRBV10-1 and J usage is TRBJ2-7; tentatively, D is TRBD2 (6 bases). V dropped 2 bases and J dropped 2 bases, with 13 bases sitting between them. This CDR3 region has 15 residues. Per germline, CDR1 WNHNN and CDR2 SYGVQD (reference sequence). The CDR3 protein is CASSENLGEAYEQYF. DNA for the CDR3: TGCGCCAGCAGTGAGAATCTAGGGGAGGCCTACGAGCAGTACTTC.

V and J are TRBV9 and TRBJ1-1, with D perhaps matching TRBD1 (5 bases). V lost 4 bases, J lost 1 base, and 14 bases lay in between. The CDR3 has 15 residues. CDR1 and CDR2 from the germline V gene are SGDLS and YYNGEE. For the CDR3, the DNA is TGTGCCAGCAGCCCGGTCGCTCAGGGGAACACTGAAGCTTTCTTT. The encoded protein is CASSPVAQGNTEAFF.

The chain recombines TRBV6-1 with TRBJ1-6; weak D call: TRBD1 (5 bases). V was pared by 4 bases and J by 9 bases, with 22 bases between. This CDR3 region has 17 residues. Germline V CDR1 and CDR2: MNHNS, SASEGT. CDR3 nucleotide sequence: TGTGCCAGCAGTGCCGGGACTTCGAAAAACGGGCTTTCACCCCTCCACTTT. It yields the protein CASSAGTSKNGLSPLHF.

The genes are TRBV9 and TRBJ1-4, with a tentative D call TRBD1 (6 bases). The CDR3 has 14 residues. The V gene lost 0 bases and the J gene lost 7 bases, with 10 bases spanning the gap. Per the germline V gene, CDR1 is SGDLS and CDR2 is YYNGEE. CDR3 in amino acids: CASSVGRGTEKLFF. For the CDR3, the DNA is TGTGCCAGCAGCGTAGGCAGGGGAACTGAAAAACTGTTTTTT. The full variable domain, with the rest looked up from reference TRBV9 and TRBJ1-4, is DSGVTQTPKHLITATGQRVTLRCSPRSGDLSVYWYQQSLDQGLQFLIQYYNGEERAKGNILERFSAQQFPDLHSELNLSSLELGDSALYFCASSVGRGTEKLFFGSGTQLSVL.

V is TRBV6-1 and J is TRBJ2-1; D gene unclear. Trimming cost V 0 bases and J 0 bases, with 6 bases left between them. The CDR3 length is 15 residues. Germline V gene data show CDR1 as MNHNS and CDR2 as SASEGT. The DNA for the CDR3 is TGTGCCAGCAGTGAAGCCCACGGCTCCTACAATGAGCAGTTCTTC. It is translated as CASSEAHGSYNEQFF.

V and J are TRBV6-6 and TRBJ1-1; the match to TRBD1 covers 8 bases. V trimming: 4 bases; J trimming: 1 base; junction bases outside the gene matches: 5. The CDR3 contains 15 residues. CDR1 is MNHNY, CDR2 SVGAGI, per germline (reference sequence). CDR3 nucleotide sequence: TGTGCCAGCAGTTCCCAAGACAGGGGGAACACTGAAGCTTTCTTT. Residues: CASSSQDRGNTEAFF.

V and J are TRBV28 and TRBJ2-7, with a tentative D call TRBD2 (6 bases). V was shortened by 2 bases and J by 4 bases, with 18 bases between the two germline ends. The V gene's germline CDR1 is MDHEN and CDR2 SYDVKM. The CDR3 length is 16 residues. The CDR3 loop is CASSLPRTGVGYEQYF. The CDR3, as DNA: TGTGCCAGCAGTTTACCCCGGACGGGGGTTGGGTACGAGCAGTACTTC.

This clone was seen once. This chain connects TRBV6-1 to TRBJ1-1; D gene ambiguous. V lost 3 bases and J 0 bases, leaving 17 bases between the germline ends. Germline loops: CDR1 MNHNS, CDR2 SASEGT. The CDR3 runs to 17 residues. The CDR3 is CASSDPAPQTVNTEAFF. CDR3 DNA sequence: TGTGCCAGCAGTGACCCAGCCCCTCAAACAGTGAACACTGAAGCTTTCTTT.

This clone was found once. V gene TRBV11-2 combines with J gene TRBJ2-7; TRBD2 aligns across 8 bases. Germline-derived CDR1 and CDR2 are SGHAT and FQNNGV. V trimming: 5 bases; J trimming: 4 bases; junction bases outside the gene matches: 10. The CDR3 is 15 amino acids. The CDR3 DNA follows: TGTGCCAGCAGCACTCAACCGGGACTAGGGTACGAGCAGTACTTC. It encodes CASSTQPGLGYEQYF.

The V and J genes are TRBV19 and TRBJ2-1, with D uncertain. The CDR3 spans 13 residues. V gave up 6 bases and J gave up 7 bases, with 13 bases separating them. Germline assignment: CDR1 LNHDA and CDR2 SQIVND (reference sequence). The CDR3 protein is CASRLAGSNEQFF. The CDR3 coding sequence is TGTGCCAGTAGGTTGGCAGGTTCGAATGAGCAGTTCTTC. The full variable domain, rest sourced from reference TRBV19 and TRBJ2-1, is DGGITQSPKYLFRKEGQNVTLSCEQNLNHDAMYWYRQDPGQGLRLIYYSQIVNDFQKGDIAEGYSVSREKKESFPLTVTSAQKNPTAFYLCASRLAGSNEQFFGPGTRLTVL.

The rearrangement joins TRBV4-1 to TRBJ2-3, with 13 bases matching TRBD2. Germline V gene sequence: CDR1 MGHRA, CDR2 YSYEKL. V lost 2 bases, J lost 3 bases, and 5 bases stayed unmatched. This CDR3 has 17 residues. The CDR3 nucleotides are TGCGCCAGCAGCCAACAGTCGACTAGCGGGGGGACAGATACGCAGTATTTT. It is translated as CASSQQSTSGGTDTQYF.

This clone was recorded once. The gene calls are TRBV21-1 and TRBJ2-7; the table's D call of TRBD2 was not tested on the DNA. TRBV21-1 is a pseudogene locus. This CDR3 has 17 residues. The CDR3 DNA follows: TGTGCCAGCAGCAAAGGGCGTATTCGGCGGGTTCCCTACGAGCAGTACTTC. Amino acid sequence: CASSKGRIRRVPYEQYF.

The gene calls are TRBV18 and TRBJ2-7; 7 bases align to TRBD1. The CDR3 is 15 residues long. The V segment lost 1 base and the J segment 2 bases; nucleotides outside the gene matches: 5. Germline values: CDR1 KGHSH, CDR2 LQKENI. The CDR3 reads CASSPRTGDTYEQYF. CDR3 coding DNA: TGTGCCAGCTCACCACGGACAGGCGACACCTACGAGCAGTACTTC.

The rearrangement joins TRBV7-3 to TRBJ1-6; D may be TRBD1 (6 bases). The germline gives CDR1 SGHTA, CDR2 FQGTGA. Trimming shortened V by 4 bases and J by 6 bases, and 10 bases separated the two germline ends. The CDR3 spans 14 residues. The chain's CDR3 is CASSYTGINSPLHF. The CDR3 DNA reads as TGTGCCAGCAGCTACACAGGGATTAATTCACCCCTCCACTTT.

The chain carries TRBV5-6 and TRBJ1-1; 8 positions match TRBD1. In germline, CDR1 is SGHDT, CDR2 YYEEEE. There are 14 residues in the CDR3. V dropped 3 bases and J dropped 1; count of bases not matched to a gene: 2. CDR3 DNA sequence: TGTGCCAGCAGCTACGGACAGGGGAACACTGAAGCTTTCTTT. Amino acid sequence: CASSYGQGNTEAFF.